This is a list of T cell receptor beta chains from one sample in a study of shared clonotypes between healthy human individuals. Assay used: immunoSEQ multiplex PCR; TCRdb lists only in-frame clones, some missing. Of approximately 2.5 million clones in the sample, 93% were seen once. The material sequenced was naive CD4+ T cells from PBMCs. Receptors were obtained from a man in his late teens or twenties in good health. Some clones in this sample may be carry-over from other donors' samples. The CDR3 runs from the conserved cysteine through the conserved F or W. The order of the fields is J gene, D gene, V gene, clone size, CDR3 DNA, CDR3 protein. D genes are given only for firm matches. The size of a clone is reported for some rows only, either as once, few or many, or as a class for expanded clones.

J: TRBJ2-1; D: NA; V: TRBV7-3; size: NA; DNA: TGTGCCAGCAGCTTAACGGGTCCGTACAATGAGCAGTTCTTC; CDR3: CASSLTGPYNEQFF
J: TRBJ1-3; D: NA; V: TRBV9; size: NA; DNA: TGTGCCAGCAGCGTAGCTCTCCAGGGCTCTGGAAACACCATATATTTT; CDR3: CASSVALQGSGNTIYF
J: TRBJ2-7; D: TRBD2; V: TRBV10-3; size: NA; DNA: TGTGCCATCAGTGAACTAGCGGGAGACGAGCAGTACTTC; CDR3: CAISELAGDEQYF
J: TRBJ2-7; D: NA; V: TRBV30; size: NA; DNA: TGTGCCTGGACTCGAGCCCAGCTTATCTCCTACGAGCAGTACTTC; CDR3: CAWTRAQLISYEQYF
J: TRBJ2-2; D: NA; V: TRBV10-3; size: NA; DNA: TGTGCCATCAGCAACAGGGACCCCGGGGAGCTGTTTTTT; CDR3: CAISNRDPGELFF
J: TRBJ2-5; D: TRBD2; V: TRBV5-6; size: once; DNA: TGTGCCAGCAGCCCCAGGACTAGCGGGTCCCGCCGCAGGGGAGAGACCCAGTACTTC; CDR3: CASSPRTSGSRRRGETQYF
J: TRBJ1-5; D: TRBD1; V: TRBV2; size: NA; DNA: TGTGCCAGCAGTGACCAGGGGGGCCAGCAGCCCCAGCATTTT; CDR3: CASSDQGGQQPQHF
J: TRBJ2-7; D: TRBD2; V: TRBV18; size: NA; DNA: TGTGCCAGCTCACCACGTCAGCGGGAAACCTACGAGCAGTACTTC; CDR3: CASSPRQRETYEQYF
J: TRBJ2-3; D: TRBD2; V: TRBV9; size: NA; DNA: TGTGCCAGCAGCGCTAGCGGGATTCGCACAGATACGCAGTATTTT; CDR3: CASSASGIRTDTQYF
J: TRBJ2-7; D: NA; V: TRBV5-1; size: NA; DNA: TGCGCCAGCAGTCAAATCCCCTCGGATGGTTCCTACGAGCAGTACTTC; CDR3: CASSQIPSDGSYEQYF